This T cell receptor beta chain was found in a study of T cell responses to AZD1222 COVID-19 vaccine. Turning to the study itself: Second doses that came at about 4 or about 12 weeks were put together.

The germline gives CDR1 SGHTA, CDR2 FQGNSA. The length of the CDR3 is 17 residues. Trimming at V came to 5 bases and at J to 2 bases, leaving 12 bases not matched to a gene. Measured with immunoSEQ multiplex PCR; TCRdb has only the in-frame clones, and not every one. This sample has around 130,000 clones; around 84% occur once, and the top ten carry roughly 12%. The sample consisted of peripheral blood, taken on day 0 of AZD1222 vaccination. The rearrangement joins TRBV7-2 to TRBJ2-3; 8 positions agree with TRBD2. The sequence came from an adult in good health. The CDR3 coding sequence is TGTGCCAGCAGCCCCCCGAAGGGACTAGGTATCACAGATACGCAGTATTTT. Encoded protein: CASSPPKGLGITDTQYF.